The clone carrying this TCR beta chain appeared once. The CDR3 has 13 amino acids. The J segment lost 6 bases and the V segment lost 5 bases, leaving 8 bases of the junction unmatched. In germline, CDR1 is SGHDT, CDR2 YYEEEE. The record originates from a study of blood T cell repertoires in COVID-19. Study as a whole: Sites in the United States, Italy and Spain provided acute and convalescent COVID-19 samples.

Sequencing was performed with immunoSEQ multiplex PCR; in TCRdb, only in-frame clones are kept and a portion is missing. The data contain 100,000 or so clones, 90% to 95% of them singletons. This receptor was identified in a woman aged 45-65 years in a cohort sampled during active COVID-19. Sequencing was performed on peripheral blood. The gene calls are TRBV5-6 and TRBJ2-7; 7 positions match TRBD2. The CDR3 sequence is CASRREREGEQYF. The CDR3 nucleotides are TGTGCCAGCAGGCGGGAGAGGGAGGGCGAGCAGTACTTC.